This T cell receptor (beta chain) was sequenced during a study of T cells after yellow fever vaccination (dated 2019 in TCRdb). Context from the whole study: The SMART-Seq v4 Ultra Low Input RNA kit was used to prepare libraries from fractions with low cell numbers. The cohort comprised two healthy male donors, one aged 18 to 29 and one aged 30 to 39 years. To track T-cell clones before and after primary and booster YFV17D yellow fever vaccination, bulk TCR alpha and beta repertoires were sequenced longitudinally. Blood was drawn at multiple timepoints before and after primary and secondary immunization, with bulk PBMC replicates and cell subsets isolated. The research as a whole found: The study included only a couple of donors, which limits how far the findings can be generalized. After the booster, most of the clones that had expanded following primary vaccination were detected again (around 95% of CD4 and roughly 88% of CD8), which suggests that memory was broadly maintained. A small share of clonotypes occurred in both CD4 and CD8 compartments, likely arising from convergent recombination. The secondary T-cell response was found to be weaker but faster than the primary response, with a peak reached on day 5 rather than on day 15. Computational filtering was required because FACS-sorted repertoires could contain abundant contaminating clonotypes from the bulk population.

This clonotype has a handful of counts. Its antigen is still unknown. Base qualities are not provided; no much larger clone lies one nucleotide away. CDR1 and CDR2 are drawn from the germline V gene (reference sequence): DFQATT, SNEGSKA. Compared with germline, V lacks 1 base and J lacks 6 bases; bases without a gene match: 1. The CDR3 spans 13 residues, from the cysteine through the phenylalanine. Only the CDR3 DNA stays, 39 bases, in frame from base 1. Synthesis of TCR cDNA relied on 5'RACE template switching, a step that introduced a universal primer site along with unique molecular identifiers. cDNA synthesis was primed from both the TCR alpha and TCR beta constant segments. Two PCR steps were used to amplify libraries, with sample barcodes and sequencing adapters being added in the second step. Sequencing of libraries was performed on Illumina HiSeq 2500 (2x100 bp) or NovaSeq (2x150 bp). The source study handled its data this way. MIGEC handled demultiplexing of reads and collapsing into UMI consensus sequences, while MiXCR performed V(D)J alignment. Vaccine-responding clonotypes were identified with edgeR using replicate PBMC samples, with FDR below 0.01 and a log2 fold change above 5 up to day 15 being required. Bulk clonotypes were assigned CD4 or CD8 identity according to which sequenced CD4 or CD8 repertoire held them at higher abundance. In TCRdb, the public reads were trimmed at Q25 with fastp and aligned with MiXCR, with productive beta chains retained. Entries are consolidated by CDR3 protein sequence, retaining the most common genes and DNA. It is TCRdb's table, rather than the study itself, that gives the V and J calls and clone size. This sample gives 610,000 or so distinct CDR3 sequences in total; over 9% of them show up just once. More than 12% of the sample is taken by the ten largest.

What the treatment or condition label conveys for this sample: live attenuated yellow fever vaccine strain. At each blood-draw timepoint, two biological replicates of bulk PBMCs were obtained. PBMCs were isolated from peripheral blood using a standard Ficoll-Paque protocol. TriZol was used to extract RNA from bulk PBMCs, CD4 and CD8 fractions, and dextramer-positive and dextramer-negative fractions. The source is a man aged 25-45 years who received the YFV17D yellow fever vaccine. Recombination linked TRBV20-1 to TRBJ1-4; TRBD1 aligns with 8 central bases. The sequences come from PBMCs, collected on the day of the yellow fever booster vaccination. The CDR3 region has the sequence CSARGTGHEKLFF. In nucleotides, the sequence is TGCAGTGCTAGAGGGACAGGGCATGAAAAACTGTTTTTT.